Sequencing of this T cell receptor (beta chain) was carried out in a study of blood T cell repertoires in COVID-19. CDR3 length equals 16 residues. The germline gives CDR1 GTSNPN, CDR2 SVGIG (reference sequence). Trimming cost V 5 bases and J 1 base; bases outside gene matches: 12. Assay: immunoSEQ multiplex PCR; the TCRdb copy retains only in-frame clones and omits some. The sample holds about 400,000 clones, 70% to 90% seen once. The V gene is TRBV30, the J gene TRBJ2-5, with 8 bases lining up with TRBD1. The sample taken for sequencing was peripheral blood. This clonotype originated in a man aged 40-55 years with acute or convalescent COVID-19. The CDR3 region has the DNA TGTGCCTGGGAACAGTGGGGGACAGGCAGCCAAGAGACCCAGTACTTC. This codes for CAWEQWGTGSQETQYF. Full variable domain (missing parts from reference TRBV30 and TRBJ2-5): SQTIHQWPATLVQPVGSPLSLECTVEGTSNPNLYWYRQAAGRGLQLLFYSVGIGQISSEVPQNLSASRPQDRQFILSSKKLLLSDSGFYLCAWEQWGTGSQETQYFGPGTRLLVL.